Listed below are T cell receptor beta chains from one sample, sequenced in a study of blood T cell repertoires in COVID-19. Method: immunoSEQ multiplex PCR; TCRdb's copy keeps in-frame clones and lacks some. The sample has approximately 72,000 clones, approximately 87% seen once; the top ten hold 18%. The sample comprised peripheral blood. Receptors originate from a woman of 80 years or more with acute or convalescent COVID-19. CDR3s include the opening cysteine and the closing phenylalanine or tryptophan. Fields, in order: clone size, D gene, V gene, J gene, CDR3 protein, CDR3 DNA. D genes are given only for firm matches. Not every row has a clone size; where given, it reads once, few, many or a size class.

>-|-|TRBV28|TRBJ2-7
CASSLSLNEQYF
TGTGCCAGCAGTTTAAGCCTCAACGAGCAGTACTTC
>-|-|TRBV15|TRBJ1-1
CATRGGRMNTEAFF
TGTGCCACCAGGGGGGGGCGCATGAACACTGAAGCTTTCTTT
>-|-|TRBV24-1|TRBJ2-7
CATSDRMSSYEQYF
TGTGCCACCAGTGACAGGATGAGCTCCTACGAGCAGTACTTC
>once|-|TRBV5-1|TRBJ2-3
CASLSGSTDTQYF
TGCGCCAGCCTAAGCGGGAGCACAGATACGCAGTATTTT
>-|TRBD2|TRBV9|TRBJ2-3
CASSVELAGGWESTDTQYF
TGTGCCAGCAGCGTGGAACTAGCGGGAGGGTGGGAAAGCACAGATACGCAGTATTTT
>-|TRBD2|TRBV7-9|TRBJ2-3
CASSTRLAGGRKDTQYF
TGTGCCAGCAGCACCCGACTAGCGGGAGGCCGGAAAGATACGCAGTATTTT
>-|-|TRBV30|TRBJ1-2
CAWTQRSGYGYTF
TGTGCCTGGACCCAGCGGTCGGGTTATGGCTACACCTTC
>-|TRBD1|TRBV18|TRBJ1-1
CASSSRRAGTGESGAFF
TGTGCCAGCTCATCGAGGCGAGCCGGGACAGGGGAATCGGGGGCTTTCTTT
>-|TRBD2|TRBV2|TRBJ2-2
CASSAGLAGGVGELFF
TGTGCCAGCAGTGCGGGACTAGCGGGGGGTGTCGGGGAGCTGTTTTTT
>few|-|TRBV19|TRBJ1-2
CASSATGSLYDGYTF
TGTGCCAGTAGTGCTACAGGGAGTCTATACGATGGCTACACCTTC
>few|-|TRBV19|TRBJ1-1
CASRQDPRGTEAFF
TGTGCCAGCCGACAGGACCCAAGGGGGACTGAAGCTTTCTTT
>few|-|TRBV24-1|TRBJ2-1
CATSDWGDSAGEQFF
TGTGCCACCAGTGATTGGGGGGACAGCGCGGGTGAGCAGTTCTTC
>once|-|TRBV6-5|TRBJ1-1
CASRGGFSDTEAFF
TGTGCCAGCAGGGGGGGATTTTCGGACACTGAAGCTTTCTTT
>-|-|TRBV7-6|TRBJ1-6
CASSLGAAGTSVSPLHF
TGTGCCAGCAGCTTAGGGGCGGCCGGGACATCTGTTTCACCCCTCCACTTT
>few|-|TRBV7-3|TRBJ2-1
CASSLTGAADEQFF
TGTGCCAGCAGCTTAACGGGGGCAGCCGATGAGCAGTTCTTC
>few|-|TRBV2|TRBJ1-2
CASSESLSYGYTF
TGTGCCAGCAGTGAAAGTTTGAGCTATGGCTACACCTTC
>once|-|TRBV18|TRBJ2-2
CASSPLPGSDTGELFF
TGTGCCAGCTCACCACTACCCGGGTCCGACACCGGGGAGCTGTTTTTT
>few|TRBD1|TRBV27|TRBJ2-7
CASSGGQGSSSSYEQYF
TGTGCCAGCTCAGGGGGACAGGGGTCTTCGAGCTCCTACGAGCAGTACTTC
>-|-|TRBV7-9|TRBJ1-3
CASSLNELSSGNTIYF
TGTGCCAGCAGCTTAAACGAGTTGAGCTCTGGAAACACCATATATTTT
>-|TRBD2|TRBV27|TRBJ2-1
CASSLDSGSMNEQFF
TGTGCCAGCAGTTTGGATAGCGGGAGTATGAATGAGCAGTTCTTC
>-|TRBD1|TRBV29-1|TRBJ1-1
CTYDRGAEAFF
TGCACCTACGACAGGGGCGCTGAAGCTTTCTTT
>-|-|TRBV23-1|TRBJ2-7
CASPTGPYQQYF
TGCGCCAGCCCGACAGGTCCGTATCAGCAGTACTTC
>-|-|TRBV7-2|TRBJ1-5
CASSGRGFNQPQHF
TGTGCCAGCAGCGGCAGGGGTTTCAATCAGCCCCAGCATTTT
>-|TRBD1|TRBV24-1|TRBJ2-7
CATSDGGQGRDEQYF
TGTGCCACCAGTGATGGGGGACAGGGTCGAGACGAGCAGTACTTC
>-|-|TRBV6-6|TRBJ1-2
CASSFPDMGGYTF
TGTGCCAGCAGTTTCCCTGACATGGGTGGCTACACCTTC
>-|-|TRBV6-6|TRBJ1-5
CASSRTRAQPQHF
TGTGCCAGCAGTCGCACCAGGGCTCAGCCCCAGCATTTT
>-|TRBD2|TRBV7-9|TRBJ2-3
CASSRSSGLTDTQYF
TGTGCCAGCAGCCGGAGTAGCGGGTTGACAGATACGCAGTATTTT
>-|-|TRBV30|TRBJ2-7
CAWSKSTGYEQYF
TGTGCCTGGAGTAAGTCGACAGGCTACGAGCAGTACTTC
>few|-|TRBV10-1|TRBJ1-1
CASSESGNTEAFF
TGCGCCAGCAGTGAATCCGGTAACACTGAAGCTTTCTTT
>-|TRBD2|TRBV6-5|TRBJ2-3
CASRSGGSTDTQYF
TGTGCCAGCCGTAGCGGGGGGAGCACAGATACGCAGTATTTT
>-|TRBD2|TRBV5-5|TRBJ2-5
CAAGERGGMETQYF
TGTGCCGCAGGGGAGCGGGGGGGCATGGAGACCCAGTACTTC
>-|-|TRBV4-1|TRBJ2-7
CASSQEPSVGYEQYF
TGCGCCAGCAGCCAAGAACCTAGCGTCGGCTACGAGCAGTACTTC
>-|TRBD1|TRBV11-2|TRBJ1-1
CASSLGSHRGNTEAFF
TGTGCCAGCAGCTTAGGTTCCCACAGGGGGAACACTGAAGCTTTCTTT
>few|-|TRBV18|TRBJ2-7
CASSPGGTDTYEQYF
TGTGCCAGCTCACCAGGGGGGACGGATACCTACGAGCAGTACTTC
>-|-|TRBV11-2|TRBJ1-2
CASSPRTRTIANYGYTF
TGTGCCAGCAGCCCTAGAACCCGGACAATTGCTAACTATGGCTACACCTTC
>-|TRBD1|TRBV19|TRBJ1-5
CASTLTGDGNQPQHF
TGTGCCAGTACCCTAACAGGGGACGGCAATCAGCCCCAGCATTTT
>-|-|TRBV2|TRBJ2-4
CASNTGKAKNIQYF
TGTGCCAGCAATACAGGGAAGGCCAAAAACATTCAGTACTTC
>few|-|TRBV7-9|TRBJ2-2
CASSPRMEGELFF
TGTGCCAGCAGCCCGCGGATGGAGGGTGAGCTGTTTTTT
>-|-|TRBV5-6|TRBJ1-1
CASSPVYGEGTEAFF
TGTGCCAGCAGCCCGGTTTACGGGGAGGGTACTGAAGCTTTCTTT
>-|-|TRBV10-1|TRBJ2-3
CASSESLLADTQYF
TGCGCCAGCAGTGAGTCGCTACTAGCAGATACGCAGTATTTT
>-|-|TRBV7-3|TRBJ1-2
CASSPDGWQGTTGGYTF
TGTGCCAGCAGCCCGGATGGTTGGCAGGGGACTACTGGGGGCTACACCTTC
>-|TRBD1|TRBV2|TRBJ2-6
CASSGPGQGISGANVLTF
TGTGCCAGCAGTGGACCGGGACAGGGTATTTCTGGGGCCAACGTCCTGACTTTC
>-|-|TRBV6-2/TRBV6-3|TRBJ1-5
CASSYPTTGLNQPQHF
TGTGCCAGCAGTTACCCCACGACAGGCCTCAATCAGCCCCAGCATTTT
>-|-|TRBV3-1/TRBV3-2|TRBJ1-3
CASRGGSGNTIYF
TGTGCCAGCCGAGGGGGATCTGGAAACACCATATATTTT
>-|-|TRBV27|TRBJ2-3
CASSLPSTDTQYF
TGTGCCAGCAGTCTTCCTAGCACAGATACGCAGTATTTT
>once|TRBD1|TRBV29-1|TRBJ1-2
CSVDRVGRGYTF
TGCAGCGTGGACAGGGTTGGACGGGGCTACACCTTC
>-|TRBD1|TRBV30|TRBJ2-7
CAWIQGSYEQYF
TGTGCCTGGATACAGGGGTCCTACGAGCAGTACTTC